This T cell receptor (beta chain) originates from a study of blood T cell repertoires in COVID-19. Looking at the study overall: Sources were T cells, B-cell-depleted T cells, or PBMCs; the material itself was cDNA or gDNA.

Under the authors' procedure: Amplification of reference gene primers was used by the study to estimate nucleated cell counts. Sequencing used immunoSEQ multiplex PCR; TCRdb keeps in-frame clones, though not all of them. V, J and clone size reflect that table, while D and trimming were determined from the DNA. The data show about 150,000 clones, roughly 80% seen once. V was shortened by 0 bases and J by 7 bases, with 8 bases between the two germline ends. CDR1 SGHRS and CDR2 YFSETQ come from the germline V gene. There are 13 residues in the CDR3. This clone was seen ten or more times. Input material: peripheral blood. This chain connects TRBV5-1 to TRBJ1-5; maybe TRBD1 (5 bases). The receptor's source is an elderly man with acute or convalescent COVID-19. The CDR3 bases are TGCGCCAGCAGCTTGGCGGGGGACCAGCCCCAGCATTTT. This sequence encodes CASSLAGDQPQHF.